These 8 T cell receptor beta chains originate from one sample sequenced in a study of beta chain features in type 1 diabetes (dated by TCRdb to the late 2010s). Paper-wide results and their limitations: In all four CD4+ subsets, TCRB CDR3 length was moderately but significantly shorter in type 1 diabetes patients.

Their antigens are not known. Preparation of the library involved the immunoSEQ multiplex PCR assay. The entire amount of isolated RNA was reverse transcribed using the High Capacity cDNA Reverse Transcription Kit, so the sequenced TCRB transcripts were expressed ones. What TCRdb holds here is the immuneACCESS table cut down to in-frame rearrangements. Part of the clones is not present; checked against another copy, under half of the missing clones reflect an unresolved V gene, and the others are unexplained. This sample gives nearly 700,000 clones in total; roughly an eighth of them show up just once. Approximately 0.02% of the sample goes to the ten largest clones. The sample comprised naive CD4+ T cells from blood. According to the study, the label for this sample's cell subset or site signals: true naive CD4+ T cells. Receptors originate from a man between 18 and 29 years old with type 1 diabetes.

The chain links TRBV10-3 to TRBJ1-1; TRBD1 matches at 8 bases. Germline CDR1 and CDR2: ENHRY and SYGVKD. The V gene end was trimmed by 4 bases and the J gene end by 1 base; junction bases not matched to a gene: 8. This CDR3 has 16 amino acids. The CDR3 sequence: CAISVRPGTGNTEAFF. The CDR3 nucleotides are TGTGCCATCAGTGTTCGTCCCGGGACAGGGAACACTGAAGCTTTCTTT.

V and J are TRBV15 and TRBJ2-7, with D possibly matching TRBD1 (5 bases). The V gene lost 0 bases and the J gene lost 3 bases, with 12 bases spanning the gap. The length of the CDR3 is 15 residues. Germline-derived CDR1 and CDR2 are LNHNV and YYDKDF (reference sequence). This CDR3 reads CATSRDGAGNYEQYF. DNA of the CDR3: TGTGCCACCAGCAGAGATGGGGCAGGAAACTACGAGCAGTACTTC. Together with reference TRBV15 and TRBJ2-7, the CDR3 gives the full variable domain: DAMVIQNPRYQVTQFGKPVTLSCSQTLNHNVMYWYQQKSSQAPKLLFHYYDKDFNNEADTPDNFQSRRPNTSFCFLDIRSPGLGDTAMYLCATSRDGAGNYEQYFGPGTRLTVT.

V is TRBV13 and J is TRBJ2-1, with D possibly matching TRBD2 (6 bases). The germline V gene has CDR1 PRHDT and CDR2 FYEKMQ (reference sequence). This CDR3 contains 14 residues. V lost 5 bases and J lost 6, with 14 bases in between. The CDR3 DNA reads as TGTGCCAGCAGCCGGGGACTTATTATCAATGAGCAGTTCTTC. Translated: CASSRGLIINEQFF.

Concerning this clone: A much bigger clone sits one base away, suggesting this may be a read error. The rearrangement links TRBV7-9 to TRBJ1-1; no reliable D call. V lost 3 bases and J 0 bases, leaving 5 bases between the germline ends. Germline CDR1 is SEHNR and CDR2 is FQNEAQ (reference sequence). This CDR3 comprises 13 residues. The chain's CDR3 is CASSFEMNTEAFF. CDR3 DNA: TGTGCCAGCAGCTTCGAGATGAACACTGAAGCTTTCTTT.

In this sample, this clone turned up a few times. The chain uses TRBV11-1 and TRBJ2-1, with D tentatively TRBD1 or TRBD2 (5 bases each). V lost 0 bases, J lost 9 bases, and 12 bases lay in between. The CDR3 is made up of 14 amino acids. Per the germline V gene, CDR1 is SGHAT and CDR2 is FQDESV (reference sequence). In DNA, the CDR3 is TGTGCCAGCAGCTTAGCGAGGGGCTGGGGTGAGCAGTTCTTC. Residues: CASSLARGWGEQFF.

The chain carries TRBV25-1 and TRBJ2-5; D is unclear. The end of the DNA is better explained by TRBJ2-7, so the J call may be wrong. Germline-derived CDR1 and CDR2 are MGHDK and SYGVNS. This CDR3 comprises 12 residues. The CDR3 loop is CASSQTPLEQYF. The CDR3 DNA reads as TGTGCCAGCAGCCAGACACCCCTCGAGCAGTACTTC.

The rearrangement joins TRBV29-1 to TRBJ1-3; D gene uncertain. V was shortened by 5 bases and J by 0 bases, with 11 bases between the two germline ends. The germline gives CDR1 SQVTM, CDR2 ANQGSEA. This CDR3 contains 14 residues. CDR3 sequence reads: CSVRPAVSGNTIYF. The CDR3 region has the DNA TGCAGCGTTCGTCCGGCCGTCTCTGGAAACACCATATATTTT.

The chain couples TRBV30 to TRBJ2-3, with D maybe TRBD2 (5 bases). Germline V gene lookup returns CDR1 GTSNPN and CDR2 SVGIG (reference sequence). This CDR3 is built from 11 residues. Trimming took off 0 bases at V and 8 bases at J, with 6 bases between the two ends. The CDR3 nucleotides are TGTGCCTGGAGTGTACGGGGTACGCAGTATTTT. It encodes CAWSVRGTQYF.